Each of the 21 T cell receptor beta chains below was sequenced from the same sample in a study of OX40 agonist ivuxolimab in advanced cancers. The data were produced by immunoSEQ multiplex PCR, yet TCRdb's version contains in-frame clones alone and is incomplete. The data hold 28,000 or so clones, with around four fifths observed a single time. Sequenced material: CD4+ or CD8+ T cells sorted from blood, taken in a trial of the OX40 agonist ivuxolimab. All receptors come from an adult with an advanced solid tumor such as melanoma, head and neck, liver or kidney cancer.

V gene TRBV6-4 combines with J gene TRBJ1-1; no clear D gene. Germline values: CDR1 MRHNA, CDR2 SNTAGT. V lost 2 bases to trimming and J lost 4 bases, with 8 bases between them. This CDR3 spans 13 amino acids. The CDR3 sequence: CASSDGVGTEAFF. CDR3 sequence (DNA): TGTGCCAGCAGTGACGGGGTGGGCACTGAAGCTTTCTTT.

The rearrangement links TRBV5-5 to TRBJ2-7, with D tentatively TRBD1 or TRBD2 (6 bases each). The germline gives CDR1 SGHKS, CDR2 YYEKEE (reference sequence). The CDR3 contains 13 residues. Trimming cost V 6 bases and J 0 bases, with 10 bases left between them. CDR3: CASTWGASYEQYF. CDR3 nucleotide sequence: TGTGCCAGCACGTGGGGGGCCTCCTACGAGCAGTACTTC.

J is TRBJ2-5 and V is TRBV13, with 10 positions matching TRBD1. The junction had 16 bases not matched to a gene; V was cut back by 5 bases and J by 7 bases. CDR1 and CDR2 from the germline V gene are PRHDT and FYEKMQ (reference sequence). CDR3 length: 17 amino acids. The CDR3 loop reads CASSHWGTGEFRGTQYF. As DNA, the CDR3 is TGTGCCAGCAGCCACTGGGGGACAGGGGAGTTCCGGGGGACCCAGTACTTC. The whole variable domain, remainder taken from reference TRBV13 and TRBJ2-5, is AAGVIQSPRHLIKEKRETATLKCYPIPRHDTVYWYQQGPGQDPQFLISFYEKMQSDKGSIPDRFSAQQFSDYHSELNMSSLELGDSALYFCASSHWGTGEFRGTQYFGPGTRLLVL.

The chain employs TRBV6-5 and TRBJ1-5; possibly TRBD1 for D (5 bases). The germline V gene encodes CDR1 MNHEY and CDR2 SVGAGI. With 0 bases removed from V and 3 bases from J, the gap between germline ends came to 9 bases. CDR3 length equals 15 residues. CDR3 bases: TGTGCCAGCAGTTACTCGTCCAGGGACAATCAGCCCCAGCATTTT. Translating it yields CASSYSSRDNQPQHF.

V gene TRBV2 combines with J gene TRBJ2-7; D possibly corresponds to TRBD2 (7 bases). The V gene's germline CDR1 is SNHLY and CDR2 FYNNEI. The CDR3 covers 15 residues. V dropped 4 bases and J dropped 2 bases, with 15 bases sitting between them. CDR3 protein: CASSGAGATTYEQYF. The CDR3 coding sequence is TGTGCCAGCAGTGGGGCGGGGGCCACAACCTACGAGCAGTACTTC.

V usage is TRBV4-3 and J usage is TRBJ2-1; 7 bases line up with TRBD2. The CDR3 sequence is 16 residues long. CDR1 and CDR2 (germline): LGHNA, YSLEER. The V and J ends lost 0 bases and 7 bases, in that order; junction bases with no gene match: 9. CDR3 residues: CASSQDLWGGENEQFF. DNA for the CDR3: TGCGCCAGCAGCCAAGACCTCTGGGGGGGGGAGAATGAGCAGTTCTTC.

The gene calls are TRBV2 and TRBJ2-7; TRBD1 aligns across 8 bases. The V and J ends lost 10 bases and 4 bases, in that order; junction bases with no gene match: 12. CDR1 and CDR2 (germline): SNHLY, FYNNEI. The CDR3 runs 14 residues. Written as DNA, the CDR3 is TGTGCCAACGCCGACAGGGGAGGATCGTACGAGCAGTACTTC. This gives the protein CANADRGGSYEQYF.

By sample share, this clone is medium-sized. The rearrangement uses TRBV2 and TRBJ2-7; no clear D gene. This CDR3 has 12 amino acids. The V gene's germline CDR1 is SNHLY and CDR2 FYNNEI. The ends were cut back, 7 bases at V and 2 bases at J, with 9 bases in the middle. The CDR3 nucleotides read TGTGCCAGCATTCTCAAAACCTACGAGCAGTACTTC. Residues: CASILKTYEQYF.

This clone was recorded a few times. This CDR3 reads CASSVVTTDTQYF. As DNA, the CDR3 is TGTGCCAGCAGCGTAGTCACCACAGATACGCAGTATTTT. This chain links TRBV9 with TRBJ2-3; no clear D gene. The germline CDR1 and CDR2 sequences are SGDLS and YYNGEE. The CDR3 has 13 residues. V lost 0 bases, J lost 2 bases, and 4 bases lay in between.

The chain is built from TRBV6-5 and TRBJ2-3; D gene uncertain. The V gene's germline CDR1 is MNHEY and CDR2 SVGAGI. The CDR3 is 13 residues long. V shed 1 base and J shed 3 bases, with 5 bases lying between them. In DNA, the CDR3 is TGTGCCAGCAGTTACTACGGGACAGATACGCAGTATTTT. Amino acid sequence: CASSYYGTDTQYF.

V usage is TRBV7-2 and J usage is TRBJ2-7; 7 bases fit TRBD2. CDR1 and CDR2 from the germline V gene are SGHTA and FQGNSA. The CDR3 has 15 residues. Losses at the gene ends were 5 bases for V and 5 bases for J; bases not matched to a gene: 12. For the CDR3, the DNA is TGTGCCAGCAGCCCCCAGACTAGCCGGGGGAACGAGCAGTACTTC. This encodes CASSPQTSRGNEQYF. Full variable domain (missing parts from reference TRBV7-2 and TRBJ2-7): GAGVSQSPSNKVTEKGKDVELRCDPISGHTALYWYRQSLGQGLEFLIYFQGNSAPDKSGLPSDRFSAERTGGSVSTLTIQRTQQEDSAVYLCASSPQTSRGNEQYFGPGTRLTVT.

J is TRBJ1-4 and V is TRBV4-3; maybe TRBD1 (5 bases). V was pared by 0 bases and J by 15 bases, with 20 bases between. The germline gives CDR1 LGHNA, CDR2 YSLEER. The CDR3 loop spans 15 amino acids. The CDR3 is CASSQDRAGSGMVFF. CDR3 nucleotide sequence: TGCGCCAGCAGCCAAGATAGGGCAGGGTCGGGGATGGTGTTTTTT.

This clone was seen just once. This chain joins TRBV11-2 and TRBJ2-7, with D perhaps matching TRBD1 (6 bases). This CDR3 has 13 residues. Germline lookup yields CDR1 SGHAT and CDR2 FQNNGV. V lost 7 bases and J 2 bases, leaving 12 bases between the germline ends. The CDR3 bases are TGTGCCAGCACCCAGGGGCCAGCCTACGAGCAGTACTTC. As protein: CASTQGPAYEQYF.

This clone was observed a handful of times. J is TRBJ2-7 and V is TRBV4-3; 7 bases fit TRBD1. With V trimmed by 1 base and J by 0 bases, 3 bases remained unmatched. CDR1 is LGHNA and CDR2 is YSLEER in the germline V gene. The length of the CDR3 is 15 residues. Here the CDR3 reads CASSQGRDSSYEQYF. CDR3 coding DNA: TGCGCCAGCAGCCAAGGCCGGGACAGCTCCTACGAGCAGTACTTC.

The V call is TRBV6-5, the J call TRBJ2-7; 14 bases are a match to TRBD2. Unmatched junction bases numbered 6, after V lost 6 bases and J lost 5 bases. In germline, CDR1 is MNHEY, CDR2 SVGAGI. CDR3 length: 15 amino acids. This CDR3 reads CASRLEGLAGDEQYF. CDR3 sequence (DNA): TGTGCCAGCAGACTTGAGGGACTAGCGGGGGACGAGCAGTACTTC.

The rearrangement joins TRBV4-3 to TRBJ1-2, with unresolved D. The V end was cut by 0 bases, the J end by 4 bases, with 12 bases between. Per the germline V gene, CDR1 is LGHNA and CDR2 is YSLEER. CDR3 length: 15 amino acids. As DNA, the CDR3 is TGCGCCAGCAGCCAAGATTCAGGCTCGCTCTATGGCTACACCTTC. Its protein product is CASSQDSGSLYGYTF.

The V call is TRBV27, the J call TRBJ2-7; D remains ambiguous. Germline CDR1 reads MNHEY; CDR2 reads SMNVEV (reference sequence). Trimming shortened V by 5 bases and J by 3 bases, and 5 bases separated the two germline ends. This CDR3 contains 11 residues. The DNA for the CDR3 is TGTGCCAGCAGTGGAGTCTACGAGCAGTACTTC. Translating it yields CASSGVYEQYF.

The chain couples TRBV27 to TRBJ1-2, with a possible D match to TRBD1 (5 bases). This CDR3 comprises 13 residues. Germline V CDR1 and CDR2: MNHEY, SMNVEV (reference sequence). V was cut by 6 bases and J by 3 bases, with 11 bases left in between. The CDR3 protein is CASRQTEDYGYTF. Here the CDR3 DNA reads TGTGCCAGCAGGCAGACAGAAGACTATGGCTACACCTTC.

This clone was detected only once. This chain connects TRBV2 to TRBJ2-1; the D is unclear. Germline V lookup: CDR1 SNHLY, CDR2 FYNNEI. The CDR3 has 13 residues. Trimming removed 6 bases at V and 10 bases at J, with 16 bases between. The DNA for the CDR3 is TGTGCCAGCAGCGACGGAAATGGCCTGGAGCAGTTCTTC. Amino acids: CASSDGNGLEQFF.

This clone appeared a single time. The chain employs TRBV7-8 and TRBJ2-1; a possible D gene is TRBD2 (6 bases). CDR1 is SGHVS and CDR2 is FQNEAQ in the germline V gene. Trimming shortened V by 10 bases and J by 8 bases, and 27 bases separated the two germline ends. The CDR3 extends over 16 amino acids. The CDR3 loop is CATRRGFDVQLDEQFF. The CDR3 DNA reads TGTGCCACCCGACGGGGGTTTGACGTCCAGTTGGATGAGCAGTTCTTC.

The rearrangement joins TRBV4-3 to TRBJ1-4, with TRBD1 as a possible D gene (5 bases). This CDR3 is built from 15 residues. CDR1 and CDR2 (germline): LGHNA, YSLEER. The ends were cut back, 1 base at V and 8 bases at J, with 14 bases in the middle. The CDR3: CASSQGGLEGEKLFF. In DNA form, the CDR3 reads TGCGCCAGCAGCCAAGGGGGACTCGAAGGGGAAAAACTGTTTTTT.